The clone carrying this TCR beta chain was observed at least ten times. Its antigen is not known. V trimming: 1 base; J trimming: 0 bases; junction bases outside the gene matches: 2. Germline CDR1 is DFQATT and CDR2 is SNEGSKA (reference sequence). The CDR3 extends over 16 amino acids. The data originate from a study of neurological immune-mediated disorders. Study-wide results and caveats: CDR3 amino acid sequences of expanded clones were not shared across subjects, a result suggesting private repertoires in all groups.

Synthesis of cDNA was accomplished via 5'RACE employing 10-nucleotide random UMIs. TCRdb analysed the 5' RACE reads with MiXCR anew, one entry per CDR3 protein. The sample includes approximately 23,000 distinct CDR3 sequences, 8.5% to 12% of them seen just once. The rearrangement uses TRBV20-1 and TRBJ2-7; 14 nucleotides line up with TRBD2. Sequencing was carried out using PBMCs. The source is a woman aged 55-69 years with HTLV-1-associated myelopathy (HAM/TSP). CDR3 loop: CSARAGLAGVSYEQYF. The DNA for the CDR3 is TGCAGTGCTAGAGCGGGACTAGCGGGGGTCTCCTACGAGCAGTACTTC.